This TCR beta chain was captured in a study of T-cell memory formation after mild COVID-19. Study-level points and caveats: CD4+ contracting clones lay mainly in CM and EM, CD8+ ones in EMRA.

This clonotype was observed a handful of times. Its specificity is not known. The CDR3 covers 10 residues. Germline CDR1 is DFQATT and CDR2 is SNEGSKA (reference sequence). V gave up 6 bases and J gave up 2 bases, with 4 bases separating them. TCRdb reprocessed the 5' RACE reads via MiXCR and lists one record per CDR3 protein. Of 430,000 or so distinct CDR3 sequences listed, around 27% are singletons. The J gene is TRBJ1-2, the V gene TRBV20-1; D uncertain. The TCR sequence derives from an adult woman who had mild COVID-19 (a few samples of this study predate the infection). Cell type and time point are not known. The sequenced sample was PBMCs or a T cell subset sorted from them (not recorded which). The CDR3 region has the DNA TGCAGTGCCCTGAACTATGGCTACACCTTC. Amino acid sequence: CSALNYGYTF.